This TCR beta chain stems from a study of shared clonotypes between healthy human individuals. Broader study findings: Generally, estimated richness proved larger in naive subsets than it did in memory subsets.

The assay was run at deep level. Sorted-subset replicate PCRs used roughly 210 ng of genomic DNA. This amount corresponded to some 32,000 T cell genomes. Method: immunoSEQ multiplex PCR; TCRdb's copy keeps in-frame clones and lacks some. The sample carries approximately 2.5 million clones, approximately 92% recorded once. Turning to this clone: Its antigen is still unknown.

Germline V gene sequence: CDR1 MNHNS, CDR2 SASEGT. The CDR3 is 14 residues long. With 8 bases clipped from V and 5 bases from J, the junction kept 7 bases outside the gene matches. What was sequenced was naive CD4+ T cells sorted from blood. Subset of the sample: CD45RA+ positively selected. The chain combines TRBV6-1 with TRBJ2-5; 11 bases map to TRBD1. The receptor comes from a man younger than 30 in good health. The CDR3 region has the DNA TGTGCCAGCTTGGACAGGGGGCGCCGGGAGACCCAGTACTTC. It codes for CASLDRGRRETQYF.